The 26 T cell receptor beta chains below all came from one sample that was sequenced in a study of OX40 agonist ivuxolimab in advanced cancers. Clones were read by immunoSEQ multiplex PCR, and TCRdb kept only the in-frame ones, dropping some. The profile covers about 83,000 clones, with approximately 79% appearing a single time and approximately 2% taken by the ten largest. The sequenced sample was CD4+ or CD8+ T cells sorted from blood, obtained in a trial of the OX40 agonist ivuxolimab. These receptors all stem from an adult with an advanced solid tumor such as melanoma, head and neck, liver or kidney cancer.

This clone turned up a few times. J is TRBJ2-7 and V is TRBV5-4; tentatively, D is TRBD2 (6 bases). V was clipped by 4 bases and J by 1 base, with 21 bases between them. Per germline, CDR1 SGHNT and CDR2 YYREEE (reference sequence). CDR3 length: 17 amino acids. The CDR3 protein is CASSLFRGLGGSYEQYF. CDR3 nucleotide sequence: TGTGCCAGCAGCCTCTTCCGGGGCCTAGGAGGGTCCTACGAGCAGTACTTC.

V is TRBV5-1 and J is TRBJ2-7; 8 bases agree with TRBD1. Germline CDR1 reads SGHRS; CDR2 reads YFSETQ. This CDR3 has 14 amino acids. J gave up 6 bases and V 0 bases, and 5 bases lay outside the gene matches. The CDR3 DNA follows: TGCGCCAGCAGCTTGGCGGCAGGGGGCGGCGAGCAGTACTTC. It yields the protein CASSLAAGGGEQYF.

In DNA form, the CDR3 reads TGTGCCAGCAGCTCGGACTTGGGGAGAGAGACCCAGTACTTC. Translation: CASSSDLGRETQYF. The J gene is TRBJ2-5, the V gene TRBV6-6, with D tentatively TRBD2 (5 bases). Germline assignment: CDR1 MNHNY and CDR2 SVGAGI (reference sequence). Trimming pared 6 bases from V and 4 bases from J, leaving 15 bases between. The CDR3 covers 14 residues.

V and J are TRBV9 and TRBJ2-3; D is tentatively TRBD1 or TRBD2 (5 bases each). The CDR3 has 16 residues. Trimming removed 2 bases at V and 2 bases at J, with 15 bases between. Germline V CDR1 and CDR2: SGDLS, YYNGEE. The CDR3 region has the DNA TGTGCCAGCAGCGTTACCGGGACCCTCCTCACAGATACGCAGTATTTT. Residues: CASSVTGTLLTDTQYF.

The CDR3 loop reads CAISEGRANGLQETQYF. The CDR3 DNA sequence: TGTGCCATCAGTGAGGGACGGGCCAATGGTCTACAAGAGACCCAGTACTTC. V and J are TRBV10-3 and TRBJ2-5, with D unclear. There are 17 residues in the CDR3. The V and J ends lost 2 bases and 2 bases respectively, with 18 bases between them. Germline CDR1 ENHRY, CDR2 SYGVKD.

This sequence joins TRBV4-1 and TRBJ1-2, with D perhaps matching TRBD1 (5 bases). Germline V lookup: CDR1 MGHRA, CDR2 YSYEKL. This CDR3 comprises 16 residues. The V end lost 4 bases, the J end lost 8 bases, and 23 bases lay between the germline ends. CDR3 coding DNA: TGCGCCAGCAGCCCGCAAGCTCGGGACCGCTTGAAGGGCTACACCTTC. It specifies CASSPQARDRLKGYTF.

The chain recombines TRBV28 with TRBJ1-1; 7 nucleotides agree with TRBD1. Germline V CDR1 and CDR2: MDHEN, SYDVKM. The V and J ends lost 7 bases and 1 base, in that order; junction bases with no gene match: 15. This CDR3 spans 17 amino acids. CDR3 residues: CASIFGVGGGGNTEAFF. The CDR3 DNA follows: TGTGCCAGCATCTTTGGTGTAGGGGGCGGTGGGAACACTGAAGCTTTCTTT.

DNA of the CDR3: TGTGCCAGCAGTTTTGCCGGGGCTAACTATGGCTACACCTTC. Protein sequence: CASSFAGANYGYTF. The chain links TRBV28 to TRBJ1-2, with D uncertain. The germline V and J ends were trimmed by 3 bases and 0 bases, with 8 bases remaining between them. The CDR3 spans 14 residues. Germline lookup yields CDR1 MDHEN and CDR2 SYDVKM.

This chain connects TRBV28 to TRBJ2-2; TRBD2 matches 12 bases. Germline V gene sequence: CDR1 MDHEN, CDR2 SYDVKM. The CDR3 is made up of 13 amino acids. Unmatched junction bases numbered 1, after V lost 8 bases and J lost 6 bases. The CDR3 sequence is CASGTSGPGELFF. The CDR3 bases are TGTGCCAGCGGGACTAGCGGGCCCGGGGAGCTGTTTTTT.

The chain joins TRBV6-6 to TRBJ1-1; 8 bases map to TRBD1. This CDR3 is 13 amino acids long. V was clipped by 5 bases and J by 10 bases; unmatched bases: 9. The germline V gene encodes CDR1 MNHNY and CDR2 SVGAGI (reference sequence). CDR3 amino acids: CASSLDRGRGAFF. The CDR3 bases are TGTGCCAGCAGTCTAGACAGGGGCCGAGGAGCTTTCTTT.

DNA of the CDR3: TGTGCCAGTAGTGACCCGGGACAGGGCGCCAACGAGCAGTACTTC. This codes for CASSDPGQGANEQYF. The rearrangement uses TRBV19 and TRBJ2-7; 9 nucleotides match TRBD1. The J segment lost 5 bases and the V segment lost 5 bases, leaving 10 bases of the junction unmatched. This CDR3 region has 15 residues. CDR1 and CDR2 from the germline V gene are LNHDA and SQIVND (reference sequence).

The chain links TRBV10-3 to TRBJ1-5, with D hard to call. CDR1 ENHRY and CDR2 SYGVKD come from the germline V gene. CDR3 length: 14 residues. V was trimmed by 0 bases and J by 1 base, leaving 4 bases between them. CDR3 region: CAISESISNQPQHF. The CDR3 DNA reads TGTGCCATCAGTGAGTCGATAAGCAATCAGCCCCAGCATTTT.

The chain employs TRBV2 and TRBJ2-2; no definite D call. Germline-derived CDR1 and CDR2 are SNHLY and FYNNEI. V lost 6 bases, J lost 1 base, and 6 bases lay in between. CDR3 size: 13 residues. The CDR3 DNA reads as TGTGCCAGCAGGAGGTGGAACACCGGGGAGCTGTTTTTT. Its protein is CASRRWNTGELFF. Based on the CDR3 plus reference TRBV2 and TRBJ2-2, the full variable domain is EPEVTQTPSHQVTQMGQEVILRCVPISNHLYFYWYRQILGQKVEFLVSFYNNEISEKSEIFDDQFSVERPDGSNFTLKIRSTKLEDSAMYFCASRRWNTGELFFGEGSRLTVL.

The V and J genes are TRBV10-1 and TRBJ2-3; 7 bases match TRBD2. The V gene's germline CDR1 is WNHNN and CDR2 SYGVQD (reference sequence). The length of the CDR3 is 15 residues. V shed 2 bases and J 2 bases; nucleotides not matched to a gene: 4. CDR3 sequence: CASSERRGITDTQYF. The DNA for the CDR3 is TGCGCCAGCAGTGAGAGGCGGGGGATCACAGATACGCAGTATTTT.

DNA of the CDR3: TGTGCCAGCAGCTCTCAGGACAGTCAAGAGACCCAGTACTTC. It specifies CASSSQDSQETQYF. This chain links TRBV7-2 with TRBJ2-5; TRBD1 is a possible D gene (6 bases). V was cut by 4 bases and J by 2 bases, with 11 bases left in between. Germline values: CDR1 SGHTA, CDR2 FQGNSA. The CDR3 extends over 14 amino acids.

In nucleotides, the CDR3 is TGTGCCAGCAGCTTAGGGACAGCTGGAAACACCATATATTTT. This codes for CASSLGTAGNTIYF. The chain combines TRBV7-2 with TRBJ1-3, with D possibly being TRBD1 (6 bases). This CDR3 is 14 amino acids long. CDR1 and CDR2 (germline): SGHTA, FQGNSA. Trimming took 1 base from V and 2 from J, leaving 6 bases between them.

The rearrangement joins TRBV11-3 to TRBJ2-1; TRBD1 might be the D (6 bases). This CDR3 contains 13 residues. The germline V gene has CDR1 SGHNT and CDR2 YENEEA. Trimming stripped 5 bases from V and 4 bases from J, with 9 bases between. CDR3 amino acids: CASSPTGYNEQFF. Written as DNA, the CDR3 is TGTGCCAGCAGCCCAACAGGGTACAATGAGCAGTTCTTC.

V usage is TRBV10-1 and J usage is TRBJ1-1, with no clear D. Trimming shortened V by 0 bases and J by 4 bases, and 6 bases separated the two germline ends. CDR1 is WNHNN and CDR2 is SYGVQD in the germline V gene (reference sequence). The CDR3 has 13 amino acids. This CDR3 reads CASSESGSTEAFF. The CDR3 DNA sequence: TGCGCCAGCAGTGAGTCGGGCAGCACTGAAGCTTTCTTT.

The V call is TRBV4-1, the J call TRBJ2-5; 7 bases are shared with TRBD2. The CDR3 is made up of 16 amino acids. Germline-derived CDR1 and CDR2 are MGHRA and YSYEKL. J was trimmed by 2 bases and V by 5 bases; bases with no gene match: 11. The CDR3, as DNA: TGCGCCAGCAGCTCAGAGGGCGCTAGCGGACAAGAGACCCAGTACTTC. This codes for CASSSEGASGQETQYF.

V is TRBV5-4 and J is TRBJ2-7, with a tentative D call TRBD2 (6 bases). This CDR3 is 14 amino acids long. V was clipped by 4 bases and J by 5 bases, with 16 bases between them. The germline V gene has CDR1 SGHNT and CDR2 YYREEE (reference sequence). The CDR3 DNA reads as TGTGCCAGCAGCATAGGAGGGATCGGCCACGAGCAGTACTTC. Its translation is CASSIGGIGHEQYF.

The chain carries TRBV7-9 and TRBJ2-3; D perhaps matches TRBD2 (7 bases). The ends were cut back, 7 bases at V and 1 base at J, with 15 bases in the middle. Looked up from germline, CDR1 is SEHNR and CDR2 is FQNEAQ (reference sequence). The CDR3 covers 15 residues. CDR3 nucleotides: TGTGCCAGCACCGCGGGGGCAGGCCGCACAGATACGCAGTATTTT. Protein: CASTAGAGRTDTQYF.

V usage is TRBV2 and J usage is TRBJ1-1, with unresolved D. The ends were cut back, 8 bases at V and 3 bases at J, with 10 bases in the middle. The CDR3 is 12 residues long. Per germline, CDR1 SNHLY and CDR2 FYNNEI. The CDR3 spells CASLLGHTEAFF. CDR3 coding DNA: TGTGCCAGCTTATTGGGTCACACTGAAGCTTTCTTT.

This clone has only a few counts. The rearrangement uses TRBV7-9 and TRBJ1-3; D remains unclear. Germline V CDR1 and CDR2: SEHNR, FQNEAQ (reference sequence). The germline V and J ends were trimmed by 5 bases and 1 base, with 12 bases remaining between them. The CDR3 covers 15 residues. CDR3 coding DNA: TGTGCCAGCAGCGGGAACCGGGCATCTGGAAACACCATATATTTT. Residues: CASSGNRASGNTIYF.

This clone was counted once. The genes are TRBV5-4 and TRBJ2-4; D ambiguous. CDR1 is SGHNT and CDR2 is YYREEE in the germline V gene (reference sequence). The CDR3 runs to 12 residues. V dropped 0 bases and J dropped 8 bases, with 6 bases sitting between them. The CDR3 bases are TGTGCCAGCAGCTTGGACAGTGACATTCAGTACTTC. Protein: CASSLDSDIQYF.

The CDR3 nucleotides are TGTGCCAGCAGCAAAGTACCCAGGGAGGTCGGGGAGACCCAGTACTTC. Translated, it gives CASSKVPREVGETQYF. The chain uses TRBV21-1 and TRBJ2-5; the D call in the table, TRBD2, was not verified against the DNA. TRBV21-1 is listed as a pseudogene. This CDR3 region has 16 residues.

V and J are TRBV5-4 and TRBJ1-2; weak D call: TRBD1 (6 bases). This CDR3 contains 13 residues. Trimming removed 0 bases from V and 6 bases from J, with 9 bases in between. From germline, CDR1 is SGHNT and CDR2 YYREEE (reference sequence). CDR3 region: CASSLDRDDGYTF. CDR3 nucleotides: TGTGCCAGCAGCTTGGACAGGGACGATGGCTACACCTTC.